The next 14 T cell receptor beta chains were all read from a single sample in a study of cytomegalovirus exposure and HLA in healthy donors. The PCR made use of 60 Vbeta and 13 Jbeta primers. The data were produced by immunoSEQ multiplex PCR, yet TCRdb's version contains in-frame clones alone and is incomplete. The table shows under 200,000 clones, with around four fifths occurring only once. Sample: PBMCs. Source of these receptors: a woman in her forties or fifties in good health and CMV-seronegative.

V and J are TRBV9 and TRBJ2-3; 10 bases fit TRBD2. Trimming removed 0 bases from V and 4 bases from J; junction bases left unmatched: 2. CDR1 and CDR2 from the germline V gene are SGDLS and YYNGEE. The CDR3 loop spans 15 amino acids. CDR3 DNA sequence: TGTGCCAGCAGCGTAGAAAGCGGGAGGGCAGATACGCAGTATTTT. It codes for CASSVESGRADTQYF.

The rearrangement uses TRBV30 and TRBJ2-5; no definite D call. Between the trimmed V and J ends, which lost 3 bases and 5 bases, there was a span of 4 bases. The CDR3 has 10 residues. From germline, CDR1 is GTSNPN and CDR2 SVGIG (reference sequence). CDR3 bases: TGTGCCTGGAGGGAGGAGACCCAGTACTTC. It yields the protein CAWREETQYF.

The genes are TRBV4-3 and TRBJ2-7; 8 nucleotides line up with TRBD1. The germline V gene encodes CDR1 LGHNA and CDR2 YSLEER. The CDR3 covers 16 residues. Trimming took 3 bases from V and 5 from J; bases not matched to a gene: 12. The CDR3 protein is CASSHLPDRAIHEQYF. CDR3 coding DNA: TGCGCCAGCAGCCATCTCCCGGACAGGGCGATCCACGAGCAGTACTTC.

The chain carries TRBV7-2 and TRBJ1-2; no firm D call. CDR3 length: 12 amino acids. The germline V and J ends were trimmed by 5 bases and 6 bases, with 10 bases remaining between them. The V gene's germline CDR1 is SGHTA and CDR2 FQGNSA. The CDR3 sequence: CASSLDSDGYTF. CDR3 DNA sequence: TGTGCCAGCAGCCTCGATAGTGATGGCTACACCTTC. The full variable domain, completed using reference TRBV7-2 and TRBJ1-2, is GAGVSQSPSNKVTEKGKDVELRCDPISGHTALYWYRQSLGQGLEFLIYFQGNSAPDKSGLPSDRFSAERTGGSVSTLTIQRTQQEDSAVYLCASSLDSDGYTFGSGTRLTVV.

The chain couples TRBV7-6 to TRBJ1-5, with D possibly TRBD1 on 6 matching bases. The germline gives CDR1 SGHVS, CDR2 FNYEAQ. The CDR3 extends over 14 amino acids. V lost 5 bases to trimming and J lost 2 bases, with 10 bases between them. The CDR3 protein is CASSQDSRNQPQHF. CDR3 sequence (DNA): TGTGCCAGCAGCCAGGACAGTCGCAATCAGCCCCAGCATTTT.

This clone was picked up a small number of times. The V and J genes are TRBV5-4 and TRBJ1-1, with a tentative D call TRBD1 (5 bases). CDR1 SGHNT and CDR2 YYREEE come from the germline V gene (reference sequence). V was pared by 4 bases and J by 8 bases, with 24 bases between. The CDR3 length is 16 residues. CDR3 nucleotide sequence: TGTGCCAGCAGCCCGCGACGGGGGGGGTCTTTCTTAGAAGCTTTCTTT. It translates to CASSPRRGGSFLEAFF.

V usage is TRBV7-9 and J usage is TRBJ2-7; 7 nucleotides align to TRBD1. The CDR3 is made up of 16 amino acids. CDR1 SEHNR and CDR2 FQNEAQ come from the germline V gene (reference sequence). V gave up 5 bases and J gave up 0 bases; unmatched junction bases: 10. The CDR3 bases are TGTGCCAGCAGCCCCACGTGGGACAGTACCTCCTACGAGCAGTACTTC. Translating it yields CASSPTWDSTSYEQYF.

This sequence joins TRBV7-8 and TRBJ2-7; possibly TRBD2 for D (5 bases). Deletions cut 6 bases from V and 3 bases from J, with 27 bases between. The V gene's germline CDR1 is SGHVS and CDR2 FQNEAQ. CDR3 length: 18 residues. The CDR3 DNA is TGTGCCAGCAGGAAAAGATTTCTGGGAAGGGAGCCGTTCTACGAGCAGTACTTC. Protein product: CASRKRFLGREPFYEQYF. The full variable domain, in which reference TRBV7-8 and TRBJ2-7 provide the parts outside the CDR3, is GAGVSQSPRYKVAKRGQDVALRCDPISGHVSLFWYQQALGQGPEFLTYFQNEAQLDKSGLPSDRFFAERPEGSVSTLKIQRTQQEDSAVYLCASRKRFLGREPFYEQYFGPGTRLTVT.

The CDR3 loop reads CSVLRTGNPGELFF. For the CDR3, the DNA is TGCAGCGTGCTACGGACAGGGAATCCCGGGGAGCTGTTTTTT. V usage is TRBV29-1 and J usage is TRBJ2-2; 8 nucleotides match TRBD1. Losses at the gene ends were 6 bases for V and 6 bases for J; bases not matched to a gene: 9. This CDR3 is built from 14 residues. CDR1 is SQVTM, CDR2 ANQGSEA, per germline.

The V gene is TRBV4-2, the J gene TRBJ2-1; 9 nucleotides align to TRBD2. Germline V gene sequence: CDR1 LGHNA, CDR2 YNFKEQ. CDR3 length: 23 residues. V lost 0 bases and J lost 0; bases outside the gene matches: 21. CDR3 in DNA: TGTGCCAGCAGCCAAGATAAACGCGCTCAGGTACTAGCGGGTTCATACTCCTACAATGAGCAGTTCTTC. Its protein product is CASSQDKRAQVLAGSYSYNEQFF.

The V and J genes are TRBV2 and TRBJ1-2, with 7 bases aligning to TRBD1. The CDR3 has 15 amino acids. Germline V CDR1 and CDR2: SNHLY, FYNNEI. J gave up 0 bases and V 4 bases, and 5 bases lay outside the gene matches. This chain's CDR3 is CASSGGQNTNYGYTF. The CDR3 nucleotides read TGTGCCAGCAGTGGGGGACAGAACACTAACTATGGCTACACCTTC.

The V and J genes are TRBV28 and TRBJ1-1; 8 nucleotides match TRBD1. The junction had 13 bases not matched to a gene; V was cut back by 10 bases and J by 6 bases. This CDR3 region has 14 residues. Germline values: CDR1 MDHEN, CDR2 SYDVKM. This chain's CDR3 is CATADGQGLAEAFF. The DNA of the CDR3 is TGTGCCACAGCGGATGGACAGGGTTTGGCTGAAGCTTTCTTT.

In this sample, this clone turned up a few times. The gene calls are TRBV7-8 and TRBJ2-5; 7 nucleotides match TRBD1. Matching the DNA end better, TRBJ2-7 makes the J call doubtful. The CDR3 is 13 residues long. Germline CDR1 and CDR2: SGHVS and FQNEAQ. The CDR3 loop reads CASSVQGNGEQYF. CDR3 coding DNA: TGTGCCAGCAGCGTACAGGGGAACGGCGAGCAGTACTTC.

The V and J genes are TRBV2 and TRBJ1-5, with 7 bases identical to TRBD1. The trim removed 1 base at V and 5 bases at J, leaving 5 bases unmatched. The germline V gene encodes CDR1 SNHLY and CDR2 FYNNEI. The length of the CDR3 is 15 residues. The CDR3 sequence: CASSEDRGPYQPQHF. The CDR3 DNA sequence: TGTGCCAGCAGTGAAGACAGGGGTCCATATCAGCCCCAGCATTTT.